This T cell receptor (beta chain) was captured in a study of blood T cell repertoires in COVID-19. Overall study context: Sample material is recorded as cDNA or gDNA derived from T cells, B-cell-depleted T cells, or PBMCs.

Original processing methods: Using reference gene primer amplification, nucleated cell counts were estimated. Assay used: immunoSEQ multiplex PCR; TCRdb lists only in-frame clones, some missing. The DNA gave D and trimming, while V, J and clone size come from that table. This repertoire shows 350,000 or so clones, roughly nine tenths found once; its top ten account for about 0.93%. Ages ranged from about 18 to 89 years, with residence in 24 US areas. Donors in Cohort 3 who had recovered were those with two negative PCRs, healthcare professional clearance, or resolution of their symptoms. Germline V gene data show CDR1 as MDHEN and CDR2 as SYDVKM. Trimming cost V 6 bases and J 1 base; bases outside gene matches: 2. The CDR3 sequence is 15 residues long.

V usage is TRBV28 and J usage is TRBJ1-5, with TRBD1 identical over 11 bases. This receptor was obtained from a young woman who had recovered from COVID-19. The sequencing sample was made of PBMCs or T cells enriched from blood (not recorded which). The CDR3 region has the DNA TGTGCCAGCAGCGGGACAGGGGGAAGCAATCAGCCCCAGCATTTT. This codes for CASSGTGGSNQPQHF.